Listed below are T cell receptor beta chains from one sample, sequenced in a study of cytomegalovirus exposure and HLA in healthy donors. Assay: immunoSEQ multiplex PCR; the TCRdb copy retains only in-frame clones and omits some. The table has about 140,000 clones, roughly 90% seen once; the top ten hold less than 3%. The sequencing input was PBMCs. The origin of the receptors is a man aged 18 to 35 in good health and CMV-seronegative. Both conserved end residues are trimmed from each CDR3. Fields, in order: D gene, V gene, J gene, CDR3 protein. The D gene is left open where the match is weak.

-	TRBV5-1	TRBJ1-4	ASSLGRAGEKLF
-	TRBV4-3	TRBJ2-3	ASSRAGEPSANDDTQY
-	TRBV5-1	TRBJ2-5	ASSHLFQETQY
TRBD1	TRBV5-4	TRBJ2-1	ASSTDREQF
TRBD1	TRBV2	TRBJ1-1	ASSLQGEPGTEAF
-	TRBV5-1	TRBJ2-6	ASGHRVSSGANVLT
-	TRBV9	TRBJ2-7	ASSVGNLPSYEQY
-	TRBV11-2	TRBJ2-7	ASSLALGDTYEQY
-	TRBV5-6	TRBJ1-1	ASSLMKSVEAF
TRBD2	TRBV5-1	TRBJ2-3	ASSLAFGLAGALTDTQY
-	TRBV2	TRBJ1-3	ASRRGFGTPSSGNTIY
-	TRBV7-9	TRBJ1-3	ASSLQGYGNTIY
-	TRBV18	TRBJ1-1	ASSQGGNTEAF
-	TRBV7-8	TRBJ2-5	ASSPLQETQY
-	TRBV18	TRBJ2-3	ASSPDLAADTQY
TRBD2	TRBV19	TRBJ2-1	ASSIPHQVLAGPPEQF
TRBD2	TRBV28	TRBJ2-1	ASRPGTSGSYNEQF
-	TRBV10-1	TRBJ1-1	ASSEGGHENTEAF
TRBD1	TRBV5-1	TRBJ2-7	ASSGQGYEQY
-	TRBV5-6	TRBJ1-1	ASSFAGANTEAF
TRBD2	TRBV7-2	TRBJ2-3	ASSRLAGLLTDTQY
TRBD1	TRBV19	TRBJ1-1	ASSMVGDRARTEAF
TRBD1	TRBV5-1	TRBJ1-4	ASSLVGTVGEKLF
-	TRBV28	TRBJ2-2	ASVALRQAANTGELF
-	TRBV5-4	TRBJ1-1	ASSLKEAGNTEAF
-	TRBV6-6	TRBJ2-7	ASSYSAHAYEQY
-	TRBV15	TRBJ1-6	ATSSHSPLSSPLH
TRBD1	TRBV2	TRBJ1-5	ASSNAGQYSNQPQH
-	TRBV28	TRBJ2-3	ATHPPEGISDTQY
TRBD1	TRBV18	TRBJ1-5	ASSNGQGHQPQH
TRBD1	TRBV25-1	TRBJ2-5	ASSEYNRGPAQETQY
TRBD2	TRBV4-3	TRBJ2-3	ASSQPAGGDTQY
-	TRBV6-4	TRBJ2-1	ASSERPNDEQF
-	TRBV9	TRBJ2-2	ASSVVFTGELF
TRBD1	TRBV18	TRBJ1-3	ASSPMGQAISGNTIY
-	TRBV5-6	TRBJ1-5	ASRSQGPNQPQH
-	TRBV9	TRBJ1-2	ASSVGASGYT
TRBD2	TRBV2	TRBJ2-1	ASPIGGASYNEQF
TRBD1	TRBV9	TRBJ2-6	ASSDYRGTGANVLT
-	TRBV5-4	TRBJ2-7	ASSSGRLRSSYEQY
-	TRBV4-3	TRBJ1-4	ASSQVWGGENEKLF
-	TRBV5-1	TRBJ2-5	ASSQTGWGFQETQY
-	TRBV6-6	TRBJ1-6	ASSLPWEANSPLH
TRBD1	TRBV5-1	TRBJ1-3	ASSQDRGRTSGNTIY
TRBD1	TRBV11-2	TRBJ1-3	ASSLVFRTGLSGNTIY
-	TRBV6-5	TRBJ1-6	ASSGRGSNSPLH
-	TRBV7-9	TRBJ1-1	ASSFYQGSNTEAF
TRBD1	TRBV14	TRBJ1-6	ASSQDRLRGRLSPLH
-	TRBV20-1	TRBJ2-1	SARTIWEEF
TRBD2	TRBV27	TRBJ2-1	ASSFLAGGQGYNEQF
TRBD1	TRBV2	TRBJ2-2	ASSGPGQGIGGELF
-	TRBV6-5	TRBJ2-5	ASSRDSLQETQY
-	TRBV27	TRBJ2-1	ASSRYNEQF